The 4 T cell receptor beta chains given below trace back to one sample, sequenced in a study of blood T cell repertoires in COVID-19. Assay: immunoSEQ multiplex PCR; the TCRdb copy retains only in-frame clones and omits some. In the table there are roughly 200,000 clones, approximately 91% of which are singletons. What was sequenced was peripheral blood. The origin of the receptors is a man aged 18 to 35 with active or convalescent COVID-19.

CDR3 bases: TGTGCCAGCAGCCAGGCGGGGGGAACGGAGACCCAGTACTTC. Protein: CASSQAGGTETQYF. The J gene is TRBJ2-5, the V gene TRBV3-1 (or the pseudogene TRBV3-2); 8 positions match TRBD2. CDR3 length equals 14 residues. With 3 bases clipped from V and 5 bases from J, the junction kept 5 bases outside the gene matches. Per the germline V gene, CDR1 is LGHDT and CDR2 is YNNKEL (reference sequence).

This clone showed up just a few times. This sequence joins TRBV19 and TRBJ1-1; D uncertain. The CDR3 is made up of 15 amino acids. CDR1 and CDR2 from the germline V gene are LNHDA and SQIVND (reference sequence). Trimming cost V 3 bases and J 0 bases, with 11 bases left between them. Written as DNA, the CDR3 is TGTGCCAGTAGTATTCGTCCGGGAATGAACACTGAAGCTTTCTTT. Residues: CASSIRPGMNTEAFF.

The chain employs TRBV3-1 (or the pseudogene TRBV3-2) and TRBJ2-6; maybe TRBD1 (5 bases). Germline loops: CDR1 LGHDT, CDR2 YNNKEL (reference sequence). Trimming stripped 4 bases from V and 1 base from J, with 8 bases between. The CDR3 has 15 residues. For the CDR3, the DNA is TGTGCCAGCAGCCTAGCAGGGTCTGGGGCCAACGTCCTGACTTTC. Amino acid sequence: CASSLAGSGANVLTF.

The chain uses TRBV18 and TRBJ2-5; TRBD1 matches at 8 bases. The germline V gene has CDR1 KGHSH and CDR2 LQKENI. V shed 5 bases and J 4 bases; nucleotides not matched to a gene: 0. The CDR3 has 12 amino acids. The CDR3 region is CASSDRGETQYF. CDR3 bases: TGTGCCAGCTCAGACAGGGGAGAGACCCAGTACTTC.